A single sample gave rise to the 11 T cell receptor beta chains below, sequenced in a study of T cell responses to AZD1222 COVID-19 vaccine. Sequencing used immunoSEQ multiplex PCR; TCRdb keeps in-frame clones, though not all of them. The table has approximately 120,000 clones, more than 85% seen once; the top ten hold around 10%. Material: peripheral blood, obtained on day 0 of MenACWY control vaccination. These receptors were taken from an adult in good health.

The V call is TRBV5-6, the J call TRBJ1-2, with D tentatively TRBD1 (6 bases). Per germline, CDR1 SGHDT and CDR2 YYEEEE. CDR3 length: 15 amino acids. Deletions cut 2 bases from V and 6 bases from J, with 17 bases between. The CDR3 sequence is CASSFADRRTNGYTF. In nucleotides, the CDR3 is TGTGCCAGCAGCTTTGCCGACAGGAGAACTAATGGCTACACCTTC.

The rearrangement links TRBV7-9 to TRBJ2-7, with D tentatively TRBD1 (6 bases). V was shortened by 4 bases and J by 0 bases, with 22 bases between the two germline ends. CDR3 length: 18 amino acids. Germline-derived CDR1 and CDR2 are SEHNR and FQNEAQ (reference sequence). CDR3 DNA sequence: TGTGCCAGCAGCTCCCCCTCAGCCGGGACACAGAGCTCCTACGAGCAGTACTTC. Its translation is CASSSPSAGTQSSYEQYF.

The CDR3 spells CASSLVPKWSAGDTDTQYF. DNA of the CDR3: TGTGCCAGCAGCTTAGTCCCAAAATGGTCAGCGGGGGACACAGATACGCAGTATTTT. This sequence joins TRBV7-2 and TRBJ2-3; 8 bases fit TRBD2. V shed 1 base and J 2 bases; nucleotides not matched to a gene: 14. Germline V gene sequence: CDR1 SGHTA, CDR2 FQGNSA. The CDR3 is 19 residues long. The full variable domain, rest sourced from reference TRBV7-2 and TRBJ2-3, is GAGVSQSPSNKVTEKGKDVELRCDPISGHTALYWYRQSLGQGLEFLIYFQGNSAPDKSGLPSDRFSAERTGGSVSTLTIQRTQQEDSAVYLCASSLVPKWSAGDTDTQYFGPGTRLTVL.

The CDR3, as DNA: TGTGCCAGCAGCTCCTGGGGCTCCCACCCTAGCAATCAGCCCCAGCATTTT. Its translation is CASSSWGSHPSNQPQHF. The chain links TRBV5-6 to TRBJ1-5; D possibly corresponds to TRBD1 (5 bases). The CDR3 contains 17 residues. Germline CDR1 SGHDT, CDR2 YYEEEE. V was shortened by 3 bases and J by 0 bases, with 16 bases between the two germline ends.

CDR3 sequence reads: CSVEWGQNTEAFF. CDR3 DNA: TGCAGCGTTGAGTGGGGGCAGAACACTGAAGCTTTCTTT. This chain links TRBV29-1 with TRBJ1-1, with D perhaps TRBD1 (6 bases). This CDR3 has 13 amino acids. Deletions cut 3 bases from V and 1 base from J, with 9 bases between. The V gene's germline CDR1 is SQVTM and CDR2 ANQGSEA.

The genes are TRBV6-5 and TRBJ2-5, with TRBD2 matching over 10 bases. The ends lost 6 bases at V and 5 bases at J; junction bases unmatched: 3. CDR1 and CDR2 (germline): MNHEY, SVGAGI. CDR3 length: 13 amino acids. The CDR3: CASSQGLAETQYF. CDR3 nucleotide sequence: TGTGCCAGCAGCCAGGGACTAGCGGAGACCCAGTACTTC.

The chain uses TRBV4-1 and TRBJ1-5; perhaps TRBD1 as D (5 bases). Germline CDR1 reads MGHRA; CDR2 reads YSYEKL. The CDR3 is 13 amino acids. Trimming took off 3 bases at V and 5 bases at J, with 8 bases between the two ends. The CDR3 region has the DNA TGCGCCAGCAGCCAGGGGGTTCATCAGCCCCAGCATTTT. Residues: CASSQGVHQPQHF.

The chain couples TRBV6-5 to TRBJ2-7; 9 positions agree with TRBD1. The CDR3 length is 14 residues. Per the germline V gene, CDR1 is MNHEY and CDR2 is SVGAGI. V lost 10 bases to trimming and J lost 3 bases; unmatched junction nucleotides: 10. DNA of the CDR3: TGTGCCACCCATACCCCGGGACAGGGCTACGAGCAGTACTTC. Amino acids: CATHTPGQGYEQYF.

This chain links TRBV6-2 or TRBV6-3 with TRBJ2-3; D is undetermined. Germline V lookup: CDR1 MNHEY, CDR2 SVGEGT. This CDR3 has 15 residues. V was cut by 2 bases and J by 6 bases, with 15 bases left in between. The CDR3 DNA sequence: TGTGCCAGCAGTTACCCGCAATCCCCCGACGATACGCAGTATTTT. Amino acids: CASSYPQSPDDTQYF.

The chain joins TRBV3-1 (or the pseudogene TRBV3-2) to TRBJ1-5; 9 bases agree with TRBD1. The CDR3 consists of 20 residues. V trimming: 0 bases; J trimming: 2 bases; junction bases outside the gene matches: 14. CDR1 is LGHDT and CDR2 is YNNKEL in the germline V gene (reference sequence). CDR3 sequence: CASSQEGSRDRVFCNQPQHF. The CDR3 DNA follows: TGTGCCAGCAGCCAAGAAGGCTCGCGGGACAGGGTTTTTTGCAATCAGCCCCAGCATTTT.

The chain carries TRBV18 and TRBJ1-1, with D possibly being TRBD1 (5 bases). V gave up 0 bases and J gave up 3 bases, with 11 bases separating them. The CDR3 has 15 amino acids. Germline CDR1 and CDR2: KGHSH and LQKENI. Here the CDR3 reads CASSPPLGLHTEAFF. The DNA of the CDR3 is TGTGCCAGCTCACCACCCTTGGGGCTGCACACTGAAGCTTTCTTT.